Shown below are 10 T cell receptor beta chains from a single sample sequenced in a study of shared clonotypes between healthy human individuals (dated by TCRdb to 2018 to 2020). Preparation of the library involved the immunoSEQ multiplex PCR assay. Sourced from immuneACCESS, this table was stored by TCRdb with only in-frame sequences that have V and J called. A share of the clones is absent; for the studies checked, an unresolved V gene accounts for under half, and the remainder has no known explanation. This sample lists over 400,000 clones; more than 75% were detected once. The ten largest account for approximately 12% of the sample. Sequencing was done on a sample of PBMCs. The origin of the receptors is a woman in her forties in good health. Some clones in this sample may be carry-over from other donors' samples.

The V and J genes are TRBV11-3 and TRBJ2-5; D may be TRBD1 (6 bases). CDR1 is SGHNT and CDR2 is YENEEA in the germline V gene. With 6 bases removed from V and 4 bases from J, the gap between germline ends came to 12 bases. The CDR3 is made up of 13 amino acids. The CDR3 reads CASSSTGSETQYF. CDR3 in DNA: TGTGCCAGCAGTAGTACAGGGTCAGAGACCCAGTACTTC.

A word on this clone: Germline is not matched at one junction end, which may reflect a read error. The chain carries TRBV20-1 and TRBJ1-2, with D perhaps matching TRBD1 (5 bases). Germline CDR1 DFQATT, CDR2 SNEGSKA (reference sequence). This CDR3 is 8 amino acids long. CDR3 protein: CSAGGHFF. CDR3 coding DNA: TGCAGTGCTGGTGGACATTTCTTC.

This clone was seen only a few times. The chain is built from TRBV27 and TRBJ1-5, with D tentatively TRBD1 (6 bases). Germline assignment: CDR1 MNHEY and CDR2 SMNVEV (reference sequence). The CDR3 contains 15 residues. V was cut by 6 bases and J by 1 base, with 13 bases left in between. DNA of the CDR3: TGTGCCAGCAGACACGACAGGACCAGCAATCAGCCCCAGCATTTT. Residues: CASRHDRTSNQPQHF.

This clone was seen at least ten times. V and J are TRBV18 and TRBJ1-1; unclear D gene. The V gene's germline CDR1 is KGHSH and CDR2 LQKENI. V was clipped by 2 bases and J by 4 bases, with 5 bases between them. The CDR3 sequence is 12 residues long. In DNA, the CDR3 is TGTGCCAGCTCACCAGACATCACTGAAGCTTTCTTT. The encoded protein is CASSPDITEAFF.

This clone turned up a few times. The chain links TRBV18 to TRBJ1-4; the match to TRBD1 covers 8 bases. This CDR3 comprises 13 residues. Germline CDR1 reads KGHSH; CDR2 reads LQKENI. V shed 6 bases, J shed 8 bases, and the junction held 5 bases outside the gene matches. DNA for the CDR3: TGTGCCAGCTCCCCGGACAGGGTAGAAAAACTGTTTTTT. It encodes CASSPDRVEKLFF. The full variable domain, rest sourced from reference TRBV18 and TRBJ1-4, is NAGVMQNPRHLVRRRGQEARLRCSPMKGHSHVYWYRQLPEEGLKFMVYLQKENIIDESGMPKERFSAEFPKEGPSILRIQQVVRGDSAAYFCASSPDRVEKLFFGSGTQLSVL.

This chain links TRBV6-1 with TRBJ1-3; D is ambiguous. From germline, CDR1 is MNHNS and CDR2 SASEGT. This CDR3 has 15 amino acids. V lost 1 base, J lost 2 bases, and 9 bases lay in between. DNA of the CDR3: TGTGCCAGCAGTGAAGTAGGCGAGGCTGGAAACACCATATATTTT. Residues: CASSEVGEAGNTIYF.

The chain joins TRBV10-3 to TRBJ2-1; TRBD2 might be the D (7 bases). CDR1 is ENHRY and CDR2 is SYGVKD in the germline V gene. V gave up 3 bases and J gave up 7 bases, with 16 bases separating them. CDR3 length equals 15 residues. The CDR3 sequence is CAISEGGVSRNEQFF. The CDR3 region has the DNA TGTGCCATCAGTGAAGGGGGGGTCAGCCGTAATGAGCAGTTCTTC.

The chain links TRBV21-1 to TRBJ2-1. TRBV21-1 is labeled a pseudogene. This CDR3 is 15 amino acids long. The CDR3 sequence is CASSKETGASNEQFF. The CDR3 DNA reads TGTGCCAGCAGCAAAGAAACGGGGGCTAGCAATGAGCAGTTCTTC.

CDR3 region: CAWSRGREQFF. The CDR3 region has the DNA TGTGCCTGGAGCCGGGGGCGTGAGCAGTTCTTC. The V gene is TRBV30, the J gene TRBJ2-1; D is tentatively TRBD1 or TRBD2 (6 bases each). Trimming left V 3 bases short and J 9 bases short, with 9 bases between. The CDR3 spans 11 residues. CDR1 and CDR2 (germline): GTSNPN, SVGIG (reference sequence).

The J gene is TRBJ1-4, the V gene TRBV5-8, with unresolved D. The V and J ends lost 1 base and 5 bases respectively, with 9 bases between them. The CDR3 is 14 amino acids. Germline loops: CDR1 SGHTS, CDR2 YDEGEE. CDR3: CASSLRQVNEKLFF. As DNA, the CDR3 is TGTGCCAGCAGCTTGAGGCAGGTGAATGAAAAACTGTTTTTT.